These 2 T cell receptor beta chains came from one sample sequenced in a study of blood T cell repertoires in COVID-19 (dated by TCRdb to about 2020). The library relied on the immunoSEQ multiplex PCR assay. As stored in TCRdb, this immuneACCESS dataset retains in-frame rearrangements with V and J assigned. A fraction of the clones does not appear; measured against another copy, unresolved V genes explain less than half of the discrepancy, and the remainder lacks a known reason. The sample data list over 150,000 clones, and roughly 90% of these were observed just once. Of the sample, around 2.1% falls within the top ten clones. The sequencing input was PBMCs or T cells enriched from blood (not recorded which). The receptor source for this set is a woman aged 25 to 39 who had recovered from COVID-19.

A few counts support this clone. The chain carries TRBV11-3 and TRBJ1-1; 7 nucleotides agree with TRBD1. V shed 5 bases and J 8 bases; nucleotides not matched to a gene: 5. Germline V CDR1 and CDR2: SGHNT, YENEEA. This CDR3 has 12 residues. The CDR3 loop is CASSPRGAEAFF. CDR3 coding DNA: TGTGCCAGCAGCCCCAGGGGGGCGGAAGCTTTCTTT.

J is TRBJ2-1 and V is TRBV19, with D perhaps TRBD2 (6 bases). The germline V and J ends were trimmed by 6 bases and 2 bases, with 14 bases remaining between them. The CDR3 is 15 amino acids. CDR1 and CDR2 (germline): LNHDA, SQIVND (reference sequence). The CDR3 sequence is CASSLRDSAYNEQFF. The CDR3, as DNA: TGTGCCAGTAGCCTCCGGGACTCGGCCTACAATGAGCAGTTCTTC.